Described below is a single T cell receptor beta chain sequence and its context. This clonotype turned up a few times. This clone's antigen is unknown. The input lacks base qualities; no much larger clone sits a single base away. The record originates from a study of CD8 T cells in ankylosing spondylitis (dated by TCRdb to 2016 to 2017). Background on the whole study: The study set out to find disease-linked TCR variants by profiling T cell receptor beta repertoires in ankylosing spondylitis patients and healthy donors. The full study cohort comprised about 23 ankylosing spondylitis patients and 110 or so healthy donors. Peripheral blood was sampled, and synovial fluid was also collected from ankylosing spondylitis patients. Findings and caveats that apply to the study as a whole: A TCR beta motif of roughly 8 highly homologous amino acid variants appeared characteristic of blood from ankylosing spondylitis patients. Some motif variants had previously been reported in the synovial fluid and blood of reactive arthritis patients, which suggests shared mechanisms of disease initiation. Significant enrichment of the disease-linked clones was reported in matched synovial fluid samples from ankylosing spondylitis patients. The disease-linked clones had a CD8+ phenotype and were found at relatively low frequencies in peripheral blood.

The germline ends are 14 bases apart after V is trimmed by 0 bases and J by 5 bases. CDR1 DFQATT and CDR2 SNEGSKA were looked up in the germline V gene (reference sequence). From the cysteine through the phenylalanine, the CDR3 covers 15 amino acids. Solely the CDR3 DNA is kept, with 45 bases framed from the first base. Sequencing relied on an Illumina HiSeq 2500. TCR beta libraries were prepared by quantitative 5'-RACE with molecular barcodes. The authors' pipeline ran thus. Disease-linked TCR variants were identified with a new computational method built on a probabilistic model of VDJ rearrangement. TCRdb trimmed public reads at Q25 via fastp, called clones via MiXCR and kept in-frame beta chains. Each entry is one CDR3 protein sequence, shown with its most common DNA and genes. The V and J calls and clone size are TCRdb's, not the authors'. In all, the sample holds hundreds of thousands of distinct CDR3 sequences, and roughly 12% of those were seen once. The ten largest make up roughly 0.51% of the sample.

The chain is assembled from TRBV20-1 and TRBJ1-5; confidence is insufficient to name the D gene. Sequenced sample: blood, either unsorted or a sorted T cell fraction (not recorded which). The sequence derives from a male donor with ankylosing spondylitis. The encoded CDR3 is CSARDIFNLDQPQHF. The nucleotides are TGCAGTGCTAGAGATATATTCAACCTAGATCAGCCCCAGCATTTT.